These 10 T cell receptor beta chains were sequenced from one sample in a study of blood T cells in healthy people across ages. Primed by a sample-barcoded 5' primer and a J-beta primer mix, a second PCR proceeded for about 6 to 12 cycles. TCRdb re-derived calls from the 5' RACE reads in MiXCR, one entry per CDR3 protein. The sample lists around 1.7 million distinct CDR3 sequences; roughly 30% were seen once. The specimen was blood. These receptor sequences come from a woman aged 25-40 years in good health.

The V and J genes are TRBV3-1 and TRBJ1-1; a weak D match, TRBD1 (5 bases). The V and J ends lost 3 bases and 6 bases respectively, with 11 bases between them. In germline, CDR1 is LGHDT, CDR2 YNNKEL (reference sequence). CDR3 length equals 13 residues. The CDR3 coding sequence is TGTGCCAGCAGCCACGGGGCCTCCTCTGAAGCTTTCTTT. Protein: CASSHGASSEAFF.

For this clonotype: One end of the junction is discordant with germline, which a read error may explain. The J gene is TRBJ1-1, the V gene TRBV6-1; a possible D gene is TRBD1 (6 bases). The CDR3 sequence is 17 residues long. The germline gives CDR1 MNHNS, CDR2 SASEGT. The CDR3 DNA follows: TGTGTCAGCAGTGAACGGGCAGGGCTCCCGGGGGCCACTGAAGCTTTCTTT. It specifies CVSSERAGLPGATEAFF.

The sample holds many counts of this clonotype. The V call is TRBV7-9, the J call TRBJ2-5; TRBD2 agrees at 12 bases. From germline, CDR1 is SEHNR and CDR2 FQNEAQ (reference sequence). The junction had 8 bases not matched to a gene; V was cut back by 5 bases and J by 4 bases. The CDR3 is 16 residues long. The CDR3 DNA follows: TGTGCCAGCAGCCCGACTAGCGGGAGTTGGAGAGAGACCCAGTACTTC. Its translation: CASSPTSGSWRETQYF.

The V call is TRBV10-1, the J call TRBJ2-3; D is unclear. Between the trimmed V and J ends, which lost 4 bases and 1 base, there was a span of 12 bases. CDR3 length: 15 amino acids. Germline V gene lookup returns CDR1 WNHNN and CDR2 SYGVQD (reference sequence). The CDR3 DNA sequence: TGCGCCAGCAGTGCGTTGGTAGGCGGCACAGATACGCAGTATTTT. Translation: CASSALVGGTDTQYF.

This clonotype was counted a few times. V and J are TRBV3-1 and TRBJ2-1; tentatively, D is TRBD2 (7 bases). Germline loops: CDR1 LGHDT, CDR2 YNNKEL (reference sequence). Trimming stripped 4 bases from V and 13 bases from J, with 11 bases between. This CDR3 spans 11 amino acids. This CDR3 is CASSRGGVQFF. CDR3 coding DNA: TGTGCCAGCAGCCGAGGGGGGGTACAGTTCTTC.

CDR3 nucleotide sequence: TGTGCCAGCAGTGAATTCGGACCCGATTCTACCTACGAGCAGTACTTC. Translation gives CASSEFGPDSTYEQYF. The chain links TRBV2 to TRBJ2-7; no clear D. The CDR3 extends over 16 amino acids. The ends were cut back, 2 bases at V and 2 bases at J, with 16 bases in the middle. Germline CDR1 is SNHLY and CDR2 is FYNNEI.

Concerning this clonotype: A much larger clone is a single base away; this may be a read error. This chain connects TRBV15 to TRBJ1-2; the D is unclear. Trimming pared 0 bases from V and 6 bases from J, leaving 11 bases between. Looked up from germline, CDR1 is LNHNV and CDR2 is YYDKDF (reference sequence). This CDR3 has 14 amino acids. The CDR3 is CATSRDLGWDGYTF. CDR3 nucleotides: TGTGCCACCAGCAGAGATCTCGGGTGGGATGGCTACACCTTC.

This clonotype was counted many times. The CDR3 reads CSASVRPPYNEQFF. CDR3 sequence (DNA): TGCAGTGCTAGCGTCCGACCACCCTACAATGAGCAGTTCTTC. This chain links TRBV20-1 with TRBJ2-1; unclear D gene. Germline-derived CDR1 and CDR2 are DFQATT and SNEGSKA (reference sequence). Deletions cut 3 bases from V and 2 bases from J, with 11 bases between. This CDR3 comprises 14 residues.

This chain connects TRBV6-5 to TRBJ1-4; no clear D gene. Germline loops: CDR1 MNHEY, CDR2 SVGAGI. V dropped 6 bases and J dropped 0 bases, with 11 bases sitting between them. This CDR3 comprises 15 residues. The DNA of the CDR3 is TGTGCCAGCAGAGAGGGTGGTGCAACTAATGAAAAACTGTTTTTT. Amino acid sequence: CASREGGATNEKLFF.

This clonotype came up a few times. The chain employs TRBV20-1 and TRBJ2-1; either TRBD1 or TRBD2 may supply D (5 bases each). CDR1 DFQATT and CDR2 SNEGSKA come from the germline V gene (reference sequence). This CDR3 contains 13 residues. V gave up 1 base and J gave up 9 bases, with 13 bases separating them. The CDR3 loop is CSARAGGQGEQFF. In DNA form, the CDR3 reads TGCAGTGCTAGAGCCGGAGGACAAGGTGAGCAGTTCTTC.